This TCR beta chain was sequenced for a study of CDR3 diversity in severe acne. The germline V gene encodes CDR1 DFQATT and CDR2 SNEGSKA (reference sequence). This CDR3 is 13 amino acids long. The V end lost 5 bases, the J end lost 2 bases, and 11 bases lay between the germline ends. One entry per CDR3 protein, called by TCRdb with MiXCR from the PCR reads. The sample shows about 84,000 distinct CDR3 sequences, around 50% of them seen only once. This rearrangement joins TRBV20-1 to TRBJ2-3; D perhaps matches TRBD2 (6 bases). The source material was blood. This clonotype was obtained from a male donor in good health, without acne. CDR3 amino acids: CSAPTSFTDTQYF. The CDR3, as DNA: TGCAGTGCTCCGACTAGTTTCACAGATACGCAGTATTTT.